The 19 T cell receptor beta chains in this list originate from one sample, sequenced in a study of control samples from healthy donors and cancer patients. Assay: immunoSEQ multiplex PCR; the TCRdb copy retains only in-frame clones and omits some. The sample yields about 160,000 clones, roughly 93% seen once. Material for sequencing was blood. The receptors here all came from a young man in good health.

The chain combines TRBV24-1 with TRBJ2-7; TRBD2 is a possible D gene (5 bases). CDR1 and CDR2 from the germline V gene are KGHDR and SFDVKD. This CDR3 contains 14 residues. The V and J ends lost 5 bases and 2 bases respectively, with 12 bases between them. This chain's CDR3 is CATSGRGNPYEQYF. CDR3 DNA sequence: TGTGCCACCAGTGGTCGGGGAAACCCCTACGAGCAGTACTTC.

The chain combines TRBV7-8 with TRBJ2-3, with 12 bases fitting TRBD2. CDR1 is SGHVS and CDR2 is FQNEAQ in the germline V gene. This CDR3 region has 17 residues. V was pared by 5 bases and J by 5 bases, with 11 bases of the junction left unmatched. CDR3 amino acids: CASSPRGGTSGQDTQYF. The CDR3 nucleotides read TGTGCCAGCAGCCCCAGGGGGGGGACTAGCGGGCAAGATACGCAGTATTTT.

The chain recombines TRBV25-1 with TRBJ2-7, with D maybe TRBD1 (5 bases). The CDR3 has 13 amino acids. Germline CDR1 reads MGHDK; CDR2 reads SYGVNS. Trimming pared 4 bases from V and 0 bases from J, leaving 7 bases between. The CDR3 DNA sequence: TGTGCCAGCAGTGCTAGGGGCTCCTACGAGCAGTACTTC. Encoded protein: CASSARGSYEQYF.

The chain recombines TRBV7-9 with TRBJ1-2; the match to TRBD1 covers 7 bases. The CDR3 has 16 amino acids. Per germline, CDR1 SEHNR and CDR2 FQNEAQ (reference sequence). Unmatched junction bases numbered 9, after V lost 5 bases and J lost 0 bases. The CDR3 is CASSGQASSPNYGYTF. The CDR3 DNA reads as TGTGCCAGCAGCGGACAGGCCTCTTCACCTAACTATGGCTACACCTTC.

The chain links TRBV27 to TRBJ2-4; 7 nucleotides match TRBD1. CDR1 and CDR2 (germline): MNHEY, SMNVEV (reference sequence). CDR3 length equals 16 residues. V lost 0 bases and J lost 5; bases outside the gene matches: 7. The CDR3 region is CASSLSRGGAENIQYF. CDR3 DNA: TGTGCCAGCAGTTTATCGAGAGGGGGCGCGGAAAACATTCAGTACTTC.

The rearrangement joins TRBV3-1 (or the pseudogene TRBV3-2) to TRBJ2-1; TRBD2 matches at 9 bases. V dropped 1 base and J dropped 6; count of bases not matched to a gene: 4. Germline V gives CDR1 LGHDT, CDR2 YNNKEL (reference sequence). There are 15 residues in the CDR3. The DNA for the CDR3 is TGTGCCAGCAGCCAAGGACTAGCGGTCCTCAATGAGCAGTTCTTC. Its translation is CASSQGLAVLNEQFF.

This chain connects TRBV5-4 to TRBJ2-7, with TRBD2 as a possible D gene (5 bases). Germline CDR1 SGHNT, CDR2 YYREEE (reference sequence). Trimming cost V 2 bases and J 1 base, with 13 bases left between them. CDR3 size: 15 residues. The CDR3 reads CASSLRPEGSYEQYF. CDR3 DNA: TGTGCCAGCAGCTTAAGGCCTGAGGGATCCTACGAGCAGTACTTC.

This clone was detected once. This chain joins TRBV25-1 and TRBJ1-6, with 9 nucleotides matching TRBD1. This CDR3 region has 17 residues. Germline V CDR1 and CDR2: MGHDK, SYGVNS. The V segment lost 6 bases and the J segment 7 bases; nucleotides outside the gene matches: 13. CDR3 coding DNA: TGTGCCAGCAGCCACAGGGGGCGCTTGGGTAGCAATTCACCCCTCCACTTT. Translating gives CASSHRGRLGSNSPLHF.

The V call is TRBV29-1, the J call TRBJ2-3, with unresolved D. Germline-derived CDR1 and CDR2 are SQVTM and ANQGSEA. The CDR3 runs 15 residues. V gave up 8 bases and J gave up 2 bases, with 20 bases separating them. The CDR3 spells CSIRLPLGNTDTQYF. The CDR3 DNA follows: TGCAGCATTCGCCTCCCCCTAGGGAACACAGATACGCAGTATTTT.

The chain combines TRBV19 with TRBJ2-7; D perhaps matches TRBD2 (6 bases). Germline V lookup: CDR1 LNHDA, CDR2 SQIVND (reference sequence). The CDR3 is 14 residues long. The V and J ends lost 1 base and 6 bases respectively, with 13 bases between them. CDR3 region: CASSIATSRGEQYF. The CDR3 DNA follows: TGTGCCAGTAGTATAGCGACTAGTCGGGGCGAGCAGTACTTC.

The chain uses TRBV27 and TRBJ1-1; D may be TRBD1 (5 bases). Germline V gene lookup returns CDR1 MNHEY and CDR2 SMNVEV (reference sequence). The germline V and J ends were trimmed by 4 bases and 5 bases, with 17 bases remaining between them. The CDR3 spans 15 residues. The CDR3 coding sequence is TGTGCCAGCAGTTGGCAGGGATGGGGAAGAACTGAAGCTTTCTTT. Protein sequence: CASSWQGWGRTEAFF.

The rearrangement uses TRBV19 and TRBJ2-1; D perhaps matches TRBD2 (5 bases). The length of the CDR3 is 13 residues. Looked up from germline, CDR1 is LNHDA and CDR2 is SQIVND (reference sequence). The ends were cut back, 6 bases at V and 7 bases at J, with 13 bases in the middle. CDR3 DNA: TGTGCCAGTAGATTCCCGTCGGGGAATGAGCAGTTCTTC. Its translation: CASRFPSGNEQFF.

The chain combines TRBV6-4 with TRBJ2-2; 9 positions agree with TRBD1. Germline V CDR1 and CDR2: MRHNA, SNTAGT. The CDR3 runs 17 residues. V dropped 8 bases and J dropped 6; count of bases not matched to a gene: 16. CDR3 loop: CASWMEMGQGQAGELFF. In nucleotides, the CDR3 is TGTGCCAGCTGGATGGAGATGGGACAGGGTCAGGCCGGGGAGCTGTTTTTT.

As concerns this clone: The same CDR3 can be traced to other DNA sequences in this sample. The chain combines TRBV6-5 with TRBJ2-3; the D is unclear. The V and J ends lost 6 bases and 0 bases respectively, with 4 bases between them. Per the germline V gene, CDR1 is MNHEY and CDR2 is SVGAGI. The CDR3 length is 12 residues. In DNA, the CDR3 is TGTGCCAGCAGGGGTAGCACAGATACGCAGTATTTT. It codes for CASRGSTDTQYF.

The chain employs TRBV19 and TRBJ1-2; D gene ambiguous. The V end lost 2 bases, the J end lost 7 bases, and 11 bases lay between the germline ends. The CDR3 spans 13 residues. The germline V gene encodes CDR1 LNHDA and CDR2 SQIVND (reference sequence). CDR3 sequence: CASSIYLATGYTF. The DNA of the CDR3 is TGTGCCAGTAGTATATATTTGGCAACTGGCTACACCTTC. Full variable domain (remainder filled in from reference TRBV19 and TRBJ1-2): DGGITQSPKYLFRKEGQNVTLSCEQNLNHDAMYWYRQDPGQGLRLIYYSQIVNDFQKGDIAEGYSVSREKKESFPLTVTSAQKNPTAFYLCASSIYLATGYTFGSGTRLTVV.

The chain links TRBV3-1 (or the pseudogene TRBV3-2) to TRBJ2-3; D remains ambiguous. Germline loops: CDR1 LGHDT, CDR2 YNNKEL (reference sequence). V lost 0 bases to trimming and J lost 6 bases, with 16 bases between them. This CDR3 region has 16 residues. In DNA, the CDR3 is TGTGCCAGCAGCCAAGACCCTCTACGGTTGGCGGATACGCAGTATTTT. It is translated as CASSQDPLRLADTQYF.

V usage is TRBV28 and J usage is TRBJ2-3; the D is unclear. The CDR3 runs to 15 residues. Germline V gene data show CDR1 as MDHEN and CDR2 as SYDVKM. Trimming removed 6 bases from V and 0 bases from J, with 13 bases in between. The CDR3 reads CASRGSAPSTDTQYF. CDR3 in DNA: TGTGCCAGCAGGGGGTCCGCTCCTAGCACAGATACGCAGTATTTT.

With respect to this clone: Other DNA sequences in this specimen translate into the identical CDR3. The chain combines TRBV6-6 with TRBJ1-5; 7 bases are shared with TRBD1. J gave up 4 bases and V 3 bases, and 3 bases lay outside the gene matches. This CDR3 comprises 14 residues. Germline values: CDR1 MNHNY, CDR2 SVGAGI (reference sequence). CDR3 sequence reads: CASSYPGGNQPQHF. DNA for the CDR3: TGTGCCAGCAGTTATCCAGGGGGAAATCAGCCCCAGCATTTT.

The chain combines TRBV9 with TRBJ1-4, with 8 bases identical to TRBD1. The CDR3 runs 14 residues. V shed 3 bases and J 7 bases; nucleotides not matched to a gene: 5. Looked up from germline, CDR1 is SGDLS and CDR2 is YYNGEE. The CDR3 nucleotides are TGTGCCAGCAGCGCAGGGGGCCGGGGTGAAAAACTGTTTTTT. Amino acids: CASSAGGRGEKLFF.